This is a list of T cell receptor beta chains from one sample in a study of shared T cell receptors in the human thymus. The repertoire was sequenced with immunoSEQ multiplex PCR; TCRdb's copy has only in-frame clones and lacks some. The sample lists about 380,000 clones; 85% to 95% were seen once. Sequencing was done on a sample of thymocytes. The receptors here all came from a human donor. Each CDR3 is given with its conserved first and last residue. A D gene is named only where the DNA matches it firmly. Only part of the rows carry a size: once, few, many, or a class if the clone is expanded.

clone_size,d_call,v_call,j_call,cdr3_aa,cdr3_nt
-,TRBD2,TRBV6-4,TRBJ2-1,CASSDRSGRAANEQFF,TGTGCCAGCAGTGACAGGAGCGGGAGGGCCGCCAATGAGCAGTTCTTC
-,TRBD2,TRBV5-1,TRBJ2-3,CASSQGLAGGRGSDTQYF,TGCGCCAGCAGCCAAGGACTAGCGGGAGGGCGGGGTTCAGATACGCAGTATTTT
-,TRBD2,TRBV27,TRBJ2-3,CASSLWGLAGCTDTQYF,TGTGCCAGCAGTTTATGGGGACTAGCGGGGTGCACAGATACGCAGTATTTT
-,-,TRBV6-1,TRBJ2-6,CASNQVSGANVLTF,TGTGCCAGCAATCAGGTCTCTGGGGCCAACGTCCTGACTTTC
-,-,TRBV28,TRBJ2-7,CASSLLTGTVHEQYF,TGTGCCAGCAGTCTGCTTACAGGGACCGTTCACGAGCAGTACTTC
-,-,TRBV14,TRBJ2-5,CASSLGTGVETQYF,TGTGCCAGCAGCCTTGGGACCGGGGTGGAGACCCAGTACTTC
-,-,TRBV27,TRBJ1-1,CASSSTHLGMNTEAFF,TGTGCCAGCAGTTCGACCCATTTAGGCATGAACACTGAAGCTTTCTTT
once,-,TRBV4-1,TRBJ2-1,CASRLKISNLYNEQFF,TGCGCCAGCAGACTCAAGATAAGTAACCTCTACAATGAGCAGTTCTTC
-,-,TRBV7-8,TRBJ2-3,CASSLVASSEKGQYF,TGTGCCAGCAGCTTAGTCGCGTCTAGCGAAAAGGGGCAGTATTTT
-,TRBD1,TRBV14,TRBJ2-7,CASSQRGTGDHEQYF,TGTGCCAGCAGCCAAAGAGGGACAGGGGACCACGAGCAGTACTTC
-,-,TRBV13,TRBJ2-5,CASSLTGPRETQYF,TGTGCCAGCAGCTTAACAGGGCCTCGGGAGACCCAGTACTTC
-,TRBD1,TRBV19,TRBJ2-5,CASSADRGFTETQYF,TGTGCCAGTAGTGCTGACAGGGGATTCACAGAGACCCAGTACTTC
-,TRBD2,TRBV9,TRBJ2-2,CASSVGREGPGELFF,TGTGCCAGCAGCGTAGGGCGGGAGGGCCCCGGGGAGCTGTTTTTT
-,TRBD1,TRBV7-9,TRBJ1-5,CASSLNKDRFSNQPQHF,TGTGCCAGCAGCTTAAATAAGGACAGGTTTAGCAATCAGCCCCAGCATTTT
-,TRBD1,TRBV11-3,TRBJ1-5,CASSLAGGVYQPQHF,TGTGCCAGCAGCCTGGCAGGGGGTGTGTATCAGCCCCAGCATTTT
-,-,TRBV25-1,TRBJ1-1,CASSTWGRGTEAFF,TGTGCCAGCAGTACTTGGGGTCGGGGAACTGAAGCTTTCTTT
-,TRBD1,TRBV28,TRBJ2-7,CATEGQEVHEQYF,TGTGCCACTGAAGGACAGGAGGTCCACGAGCAGTACTTC
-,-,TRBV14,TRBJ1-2,CASSQGDLKRDF,TGTGCCAGCAGCCAAGGGGATTTAAAGAGAGACTTC
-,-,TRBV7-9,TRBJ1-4,CASSGGPQGEKLFF,TGTGCCAGCAGCGGGGGCCCCCAGGGGGAAAAACTGTTTTTT
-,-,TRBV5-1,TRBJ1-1,CASSLGWRSEAFF,TGCGCCAGCAGCTTGGGTTGGAGGTCTGAAGCTTTCTTT
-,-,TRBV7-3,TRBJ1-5,CASSLTAGDQPQHF,TGTGCCAGCAGCTTAACAGCCGGGGATCAGCCCCAGCATTTT
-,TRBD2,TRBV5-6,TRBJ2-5,CASSQLAGGIETQYF,TGTGCCAGCAGCCAACTAGCGGGAGGGATTGAGACCCAGTACTTC
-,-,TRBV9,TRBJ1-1,CASSEEKRSTEAFF,TGTGCCAGCAGCGAGGAAAAGCGTAGCACTGAAGCTTTCTTT
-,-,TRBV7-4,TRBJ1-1,CASSFDRLMNTEAFF,TGTGCCAGCAGCTTCGATCGACTTATGAACACTGAAGCTTTCTTT
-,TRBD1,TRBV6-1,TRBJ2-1,CAGTGTGNNEQFF,TGTGCCGGGACCGGGACAGGGAACAATGAGCAGTTCTTC
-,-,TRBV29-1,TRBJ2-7,CSVLTPSYEQYF,TGCAGCGTTCTCACCCCTTCCTACGAGCAGTACTTC
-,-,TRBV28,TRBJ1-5,CASSLKKGGNQPQHF,TGTGCCAGCAGTTTGAAGAAGGGGGGGAATCAGCCCCAGCATTTT
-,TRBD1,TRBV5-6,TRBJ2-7,CASSSTGTGGSYEQYF,TGTGCCAGCAGCTCAACCGGGACAGGTGGTTCCTACGAGCAGTACTTC
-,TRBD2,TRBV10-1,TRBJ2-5,CASSEGTSGTQETQYF,TGCGCCAGCAGTGAGGGGACTAGCGGGACCCAAGAGACCCAGTACTTC
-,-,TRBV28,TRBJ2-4,CASSFNQGWPKNIQYF,TGTGCCAGCAGTTTCAATCAGGGGTGGCCCAAAAACATTCAGTACTTC
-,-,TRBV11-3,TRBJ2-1,CASSPWGAAEQFF,TGTGCCAGCAGCCCATGGGGCGCCGCGGAGCAGTTCTTC
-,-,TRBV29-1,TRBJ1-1,CSVDRQTVWNTEAFF,TGCAGCGTGGACCGTCAGACAGTTTGGAACACTGAAGCTTTCTTT
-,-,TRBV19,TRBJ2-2,CASTERASGGELFF,TGTGCCAGTACGGAGCGGGCCAGCGGCGGGGAGCTGTTTTTT
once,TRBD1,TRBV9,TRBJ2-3,CASSEGGKTDTQYF,TGTGCCAGCAGCGAAGGGGGCAAGACAGATACGCAGTATTTT
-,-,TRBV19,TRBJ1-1,CASKTRDSKLNTEAFF,TGTGCCAGTAAGACCCGGGACTCAAAACTGAACACTGAAGCTTTCTTT
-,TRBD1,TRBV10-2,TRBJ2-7,CASSEYRTGGYEQYF,TGCGCCAGCAGTGAGTATAGGACAGGGGGCTACGAGCAGTACTTC
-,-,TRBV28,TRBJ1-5,CASSFTGRVFNQPQHF,TGTGCCAGCAGTTTCACGGGACGGGTTTTCAATCAGCCCCAGCATTTT
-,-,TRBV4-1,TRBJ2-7,CASSGRGLATPYEQYF,TGCGCCAGCAGCGGTCGGGGGCTAGCGACCCCCTACGAGCAGTACTTC
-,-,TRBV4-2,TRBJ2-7,CASSQDTQGSIYEQYF,TGTGCCAGCAGCCAAGATACGCAGGGGTCGATCTACGAGCAGTACTTC
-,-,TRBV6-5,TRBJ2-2,CASSSPGAPGELFF,TGTGCCAGCAGTTCGCCGGGAGCACCCGGGGAGCTGTTTTTT
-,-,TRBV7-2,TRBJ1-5,CASSPQGFSNQPQHF,TGTGCCAGCAGCCCGCAGGGGTTTAGCAATCAGCCCCAGCATTTT
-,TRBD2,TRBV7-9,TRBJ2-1,CASSLVGGSQFF,TGTGCCAGCAGCTTAGTGGGGGGGTCGCAGTTCTTC
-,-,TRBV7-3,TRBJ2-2,CASSSGFENTGELFF,TGTGCCAGCAGCTCTGGATTCGAGAACACCGGGGAGCTGTTTTTT